The 30 T cell receptor beta chains below come from one sample, sequenced in a study of shared clonotypes between healthy human individuals. The assay was immunoSEQ multiplex PCR, and TCRdb's table has in-frame clones only and misses some. The sample gives about 110,000 clones, under 70% of which show up once; almost 25% is in the top ten. What was sequenced was memory CD8+ T cells sorted from blood. Specified subset: CD45RO+ cells pooled with CCR7-negative TemRA cells. The receptor set was obtained from a woman aged 25 to 39 in good health.

This clone was counted only a few times. The chain employs TRBV30 and TRBJ1-5; 8 bases map to TRBD1. With 1 base clipped from V and 3 bases from J, the junction kept 8 bases outside the gene matches. Germline V gene sequence: CDR1 GTSNPN, CDR2 SVGIG (reference sequence). The CDR3 loop spans 16 amino acids. The CDR3 bases are TGTGCCTGGAGTGCCAGCCGGACAGGGCCCAATCAGCCCCAGCATTTT. Encoded protein: CAWSASRTGPNQPQHF. Filled out from reference TRBV30 and TRBJ1-5, the complete variable domain reads SQTIHQWPATLVQPVGSPLSLECTVEGTSNPNLYWYRQAAGRGLQLLFYSVGIGQISSEVPQNLSASRPQDRQFILSSKKLLLSDSGFYLCAWSASRTGPNQPQHFGDGTRLSIL.

About this clone: Other DNA variants within this sample encode the same CDR3. The V call is TRBV5-1, the J call TRBJ2-7; the D is unclear. With 4 bases removed from V and 0 bases from J, the gap between germline ends came to 5 bases. This CDR3 contains 12 residues. CDR1 and CDR2 (germline): SGHRS, YFSETQ. The CDR3 DNA reads TGCGCCAGCAGCCCACCCTCCTACGAGCAGTACTTC. Translated: CASSPPSYEQYF.

The chain employs TRBV11-2 and TRBJ2-1; 11 bases are shared with TRBD1. Germline values: CDR1 SGHAT, CDR2 FQNNGV. This CDR3 region has 16 residues. After removal of 6 bases from V and 8 bases from J, the junction contained 12 bases not matched to a gene. In nucleotides, the CDR3 is TGTGCCAGCAGTCACAGACCGGGACAGGGGGTGGATGAGCAGTTCTTC. Protein sequence: CASSHRPGQGVDEQFF.

The gene calls are TRBV5-1 and TRBJ2-5; TRBD1 or TRBD2 may be the D gene (5 bases each). V was cut by 3 bases and J by 3 bases, with 12 bases left in between. The germline CDR1 and CDR2 sequences are SGHRS and YFSETQ. CDR3 size: 14 residues. The CDR3 DNA is TGCGCCAGCAGCTGGGGACGGTTGAAAGAGACCCAGTACTTC. This gives the protein CASSWGRLKETQYF.

The rearrangement uses TRBV4-1 and TRBJ1-2, with D possibly TRBD1 on 5 matching bases. Germline assignment: CDR1 MGHRA and CDR2 YSYEKL. The CDR3 runs 15 residues. V was pared by 0 bases and J by 0 bases, with 8 bases between. The CDR3 reads CASSQDRGANYGYTF. For the CDR3, the DNA is TGCGCCAGCAGCCAAGATAGAGGGGCTAACTATGGCTACACCTTC.

This clone was counted many times. This chain connects TRBV27 to TRBJ1-2; D gene unclear. Per the germline V gene, CDR1 is MNHEY and CDR2 is SMNVEV (reference sequence). The V end was cut by 1 base, the J end by 9 bases, with 12 bases between. The CDR3 has 13 amino acids. CDR3 in amino acids: CASSLFAGGSYTF. In DNA form, the CDR3 reads TGTGCCAGCAGTTTATTTGCAGGTGGCAGCTACACCTTC.

V is TRBV27 and J is TRBJ2-6, with TRBD1 as a possible D gene (6 bases). The length of the CDR3 is 16 residues. Germline assignment: CDR1 MNHEY and CDR2 SMNVEV (reference sequence). V was pared by 6 bases and J by 2 bases, with 14 bases between. CDR3: CASSGRTGTGANVLTF. CDR3 in DNA: TGTGCCAGCAGCGGAAGAACAGGGACTGGGGCCAACGTCCTGACTTTC.

This clone showed up just a few times. The rearrangement uses TRBV7-8 and TRBJ2-7; D may match TRBD1 or TRBD2 (5 bases each). Trimming removed 4 bases from V and 0 bases from J, with 13 bases in between. CDR3 length: 15 amino acids. Germline assignment: CDR1 SGHVS and CDR2 FQNEAQ. The DNA of the CDR3 is TGTGCCAGCAGCTCCACCCCAGGGAGCTCCTACGAGCAGTACTTC. Residues: CASSSTPGSSYEQYF.

In its sample, this clone was seen many times. V usage is TRBV27 and J usage is TRBJ1-5, with D maybe TRBD1 (6 bases). Trimming cost V 3 bases and J 3 bases, with 9 bases left between them. This CDR3 has 14 amino acids. Germline V lookup: CDR1 MNHEY, CDR2 SMNVEV (reference sequence). CDR3 in amino acids: CASSLGGANQPQHF. CDR3 coding DNA: TGTGCCAGCAGTTTGGGGGGGGCCAATCAGCCCCAGCATTTT.

This clone appeared a few times. Other DNA sequences of this sample code for an identical CDR3. This chain uses TRBV5-4 with TRBJ2-1; 7 positions match TRBD2. Losses at the gene ends were 0 bases for V and 2 bases for J; bases not matched to a gene: 2. The CDR3 has 15 residues. Germline CDR1 SGHNT, CDR2 YYREEE (reference sequence). CDR3 residues: CASSLGSGPYNEQFF. The DNA for the CDR3 is TGTGCCAGCAGCTTGGGTAGCGGGCCCTACAATGAGCAGTTCTTC.

V usage is TRBV5-1 and J usage is TRBJ2-7; D may correspond to TRBD1 or TRBD2 (5 bases each). Germline CDR1 and CDR2: SGHRS and YFSETQ. V was shortened by 5 bases and J by 4 bases, with 7 bases between the two germline ends. This CDR3 has 11 amino acids. In nucleotides, the CDR3 is TGCGCCAGCAGGGGGGTTTACGAGCAGTACTTC. Translating it yields CASRGVYEQYF.

Turning to this clone: A much larger clone differs by one base, so this may be a read error. The rearrangement uses TRBV6-1 and TRBJ2-2, with a tentative D call TRBD1 (6 bases). CDR1 is MNHNS, CDR2 SASEGT, per germline. The length of the CDR3 is 13 residues. V was pared by 6 bases and J by 3 bases, with 8 bases between. As DNA, the CDR3 is TGTGCCAGCAGCTCAGGGGACACCGGGGAGCTGTTTTTT. Amino acid sequence: CASSSGDTGELFF.

The J gene is TRBJ2-1, the V gene TRBV7-9, with TRBD2 matching over 8 bases. Germline lookup yields CDR1 SEHNR and CDR2 FQNEAQ (reference sequence). The CDR3 spans 18 residues. V gave up 2 bases and J gave up 4 bases; unmatched junction bases: 13. As DNA, the CDR3 is TGTGCCAGCAGCTTACCGAGAGCGGGAGCCTCCGGTTACAATGAGCAGTTCTTC. Protein sequence: CASSLPRAGASGYNEQFF.

This chain links TRBV29-1 with TRBJ2-7; possibly TRBD1 or TRBD2 for D (5 bases each). V lost 4 bases, J lost 2 bases, and 12 bases lay in between. Germline values: CDR1 SQVTM, CDR2 ANQGSEA. CDR3 length equals 13 residues. The CDR3 sequence is CSVVGVNTYEQYF. DNA of the CDR3: TGCAGCGTTGTGGGGGTAAATACCTACGAGCAGTACTTC.

The V gene is TRBV7-9, the J gene TRBJ1-5; D perhaps matches TRBD1 (5 bases). Looked up from germline, CDR1 is SEHNR and CDR2 is FQNEAQ (reference sequence). V lost 2 bases to trimming and J lost 7 bases, with 15 bases between them. CDR3 length: 15 residues. The DNA for the CDR3 is TGTGCCAGCAGCTTATTGTCGGGACTGGGCCAGCCCCAGCATTTT. This encodes CASSLLSGLGQPQHF. Together with reference TRBV7-9 and TRBJ1-5, the CDR3 gives the full variable domain: DTGVSQNPRHKITKRGQNVTFRCDPISEHNRLYWYRQTLGQGPEFLTYFQNEAQLEKSRLLSDRFSAERPKGSFSTLEIQRTEQGDSAMYLCASSLLSGLGQPQHFGDGTRLSIL.

Concerning this clone: An end of the junction differs from the germline gene, which may be a read error. The rearrangement joins TRBV7-9 to TRBJ2-4; TRBD2 matches 8 bases. The CDR3 is 15 residues long. Looked up from germline, CDR1 is SEHNR and CDR2 is FQNEAQ (reference sequence). The CDR3 spells CASSVAGLAKNIQYF. DNA for the CDR3: TGTGCCAGCAGCGTAGCGGGGCTAGCCAAAAACATTCAGTACTTC.

The chain combines TRBV21-1 with TRBJ2-7. TRBV21-1 is classified as a pseudogene. The CDR3 consists of 14 residues. The CDR3 DNA follows: TGTGCCAGCAGCAAAGGAAAGGGCAGGGGGGGGCAGTACTTC. Translated: CASSKGKGRGGQYF.

About this clone itself: Other nucleotide sequences from this sample produce the same CDR3. The rearrangement links TRBV4-1 to TRBJ2-5; TRBD2 matches at 10 bases. The DNA end is more similar to TRBJ2-7, so the J call may be wrong. The CDR3 loop spans 16 amino acids. Germline loops: CDR1 MGHRA, CDR2 YSYEKL. The DNA for the CDR3 is TGCGCCAGCAGCCAGGTACTAGCGGGATCTAACTACGAGCAGTACTTC. It specifies CASSQVLAGSNYEQYF.

For the CDR3, the DNA is TGTGCCAGCAGCTTGATCGGGACTAAGGTTTTTTACCCAGATACGCAGTATTTT. Its translation is CASSLIGTKVFYPDTQYF. V and J are TRBV11-2 and TRBJ2-3, with TRBD2 identical over 7 bases. The CDR3 sequence is 18 residues long. Trimming cost V 3 bases and J 4 bases; bases outside gene matches: 16. The germline V gene encodes CDR1 SGHAT and CDR2 FQNNGV.

This clone has only a few counts. This chain links TRBV7-9 with TRBJ2-7; D is possibly TRBD2 (6 bases). From germline, CDR1 is SEHNR and CDR2 FQNEAQ (reference sequence). The CDR3 totals 15 residues. V shed 5 bases and J shed 3 bases, with 17 bases lying between them. CDR3 residues: CASSPGSQGLYEQYF. The CDR3 DNA is TGTGCCAGCAGCCCCGGGTCCCAGGGACTCTACGAGCAGTACTTC.

This rearrangement joins TRBV15 to TRBJ2-3; D not certain. The CDR3 totals 15 residues. Germline loops: CDR1 LNHNV, CDR2 YYDKDF (reference sequence). Trimming cost V 1 base and J 1 base, with 9 bases left between them. The CDR3 region has the DNA TGTGCCACCAGCAGAGTTCGGGTCGGCACAGATACGCAGTATTTT. Protein sequence: CATSRVRVGTDTQYF.

The V gene is TRBV10-1, the J gene TRBJ2-7; 7 bases map to TRBD1. Unmatched junction bases numbered 12, after V lost 9 bases and J lost 4 bases. CDR1 is WNHNN and CDR2 is SYGVQD in the germline V gene (reference sequence). The CDR3 has 14 residues. Here the CDR3 reads CASSPNRDSYEQYF. The DNA of the CDR3 is TGCGCCAGTTCACCGAACCGGGACAGTTACGAGCAGTACTTC.

The rearrangement uses TRBV4-1 and TRBJ2-7; TRBD2 matches at 9 bases. The CDR3 length is 16 residues. Trimming cost V 2 bases and J 3 bases; bases outside gene matches: 8. Germline CDR1 and CDR2: MGHRA and YSYEKL. This chain's CDR3 is CASSQSYSGRGYEQYF. DNA of the CDR3: TGCGCCAGCAGCCAATCCTATAGCGGGAGAGGCTACGAGCAGTACTTC.

As to this clone: The identical CDR3 is also encoded by other nucleotide sequences in the sample. The J gene is TRBJ2-7, the V gene TRBV2; 9 bases are shared with TRBD2. This CDR3 is built from 14 residues. Losses at the gene ends were 5 bases for V and 0 bases for J; bases not matched to a gene: 2. Germline V CDR1 and CDR2: SNHLY, FYNNEI. Here the CDR3 reads CASSSGRNSYEQYF. The CDR3 DNA reads as TGTGCCAGCAGTAGCGGGAGGAACTCCTACGAGCAGTACTTC.

The CDR3 DNA reads TGTGCCAGCTCACCGCAGGGGGTTGAGCAGTACTTC. Translation gives CASSPQGVEQYF. The V call is TRBV18, the J call TRBJ2-7; 7 bases align to TRBD1. CDR1 and CDR2 (germline): KGHSH, LQKENI. The trim removed 3 bases at V and 7 bases at J, leaving 3 bases unmatched. CDR3 length equals 12 residues.

This clone has a count of ten or more. Other DNA sequences in this sample translate to the same CDR3. This chain connects TRBV11-3 to TRBJ2-3; D may be TRBD1 or TRBD2 (5 bases each). The CDR3 has 15 amino acids. Germline V gene sequence: CDR1 SGHNT, CDR2 YENEEA. Trimming cost V 1 base and J 2 bases, with 10 bases left between them. Here the CDR3 reads CASSLGEGTTDTQYF. The CDR3 DNA follows: TGTGCCAGCAGCTTAGGTGAAGGGACCACAGATACGCAGTATTTT.

This chain uses TRBV18 with TRBJ1-1; D is perhaps TRBD1 (6 bases). The V end lost 2 bases, the J end lost 7 bases, and 11 bases lay between the germline ends. The CDR3 contains 13 residues. Per germline, CDR1 KGHSH and CDR2 LQKENI. In DNA, the CDR3 is TGTGCCAGCTCACCATTCGGACAGAGTGAAGCTTTCTTT. As protein: CASSPFGQSEAFF.

This clone was observed a single time. This chain connects TRBV28 to TRBJ2-5; TRBD1 matches at 7 bases. There are 15 residues in the CDR3. Per the germline V gene, CDR1 is MDHEN and CDR2 is SYDVKM. V lost 6 bases and J lost 3; bases outside the gene matches: 10. DNA for the CDR3: TGTGCCAGCAGGCTCCGGACAGGCTATGAAGAGACCCAGTACTTC. Protein product: CASRLRTGYEETQYF.

The chain combines TRBV27 with TRBJ2-7; TRBD2 aligns across 8 bases. The CDR3 length is 15 residues. With V trimmed by 0 bases and J by 7 bases, 8 bases remained unmatched. The germline V gene has CDR1 MNHEY and CDR2 SMNVEV (reference sequence). As DNA, the CDR3 is TGTGCCAGCAGTTTATCGGCGGGAGGACTGGTTGAGCAGTACTTC. This encodes CASSLSAGGLVEQYF.

V and J are TRBV30 and TRBJ1-3; D remains unclear. There are 14 residues in the CDR3. Germline CDR1 is GTSNPN and CDR2 is SVGIG (reference sequence). Trimming left V 5 bases short and J 4 bases short, with 15 bases between. The CDR3: CAWDLGVKGNTIYF. DNA for the CDR3: TGTGCCTGGGATCTCGGCGTAAAAGGAAACACCATATATTTT.